This T cell receptor (beta chain) comes out of a study of cytomegalovirus exposure and HLA in healthy donors. General observations from the study: According to the study, 160 or so TCR beta chains were cytomegalovirus-associated. The dataset shows that most TCR sequences were rare, while some public TCRs occurred in many donors. Researchers left out some V segments, among them TRBV6-2 and TRBV6-3, as indistinguishable. One variant, a missense change in DCLRE1C, was linked in a later analysis to TCR beta V- and J-gene trimming.

With V trimmed by 4 bases and J by 11 bases, 7 bases remained unmatched. The CDR3 contains 12 residues. Germline-derived CDR1 and CDR2 are SSHAT and FNYEAQ (reference sequence). On this clone: Antigen: not known.

The PCR was carried out with 60 Vbeta primers and 13 Jbeta primers. Clones were read by immunoSEQ multiplex PCR, and TCRdb kept only the in-frame ones, dropping some. The sample consists of 150,000 or so clones, 73% of them appearing once. The source material was PBMCs. The V call is TRBV7-7, the J call TRBJ1-1, with 7 bases that match TRBD1. The receptor comes from a woman in her late teens or twenties in good health and CMV-seronegative. The CDR3 DNA reads as TGTGCCAGCAGCTCCCCCAGGGGGACCGCTTTCTTT. Amino acids: CASSSPRGTAFF.